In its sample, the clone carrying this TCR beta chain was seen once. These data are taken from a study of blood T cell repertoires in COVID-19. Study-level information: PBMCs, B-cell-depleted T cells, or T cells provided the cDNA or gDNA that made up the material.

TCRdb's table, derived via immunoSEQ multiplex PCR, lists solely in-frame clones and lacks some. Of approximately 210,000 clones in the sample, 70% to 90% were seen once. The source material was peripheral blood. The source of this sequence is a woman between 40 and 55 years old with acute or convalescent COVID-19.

In nucleotides, the CDR3 is TGTGCCAGCAGGAGCGGGGGGGCAATTAAAGCAGATACGCAGTATTTT. Amino acids: CASRSGGAIKADTQYF. The gene calls are TRBV28 and TRBJ2-3, with 10 positions matching TRBD2. The CDR3 spans 16 residues. Germline assignment: CDR1 MDHEN and CDR2 SYDVKM. Trimming at V came to 6 bases and at J to 4 bases, leaving 10 bases not matched to a gene.